This TCR beta chain was profiled in a study of beta chain features in type 1 diabetes. Study results and limitations: Among all four CD4+ subsets, Type 1 diabetes patients had TCRB CDR3s that were moderately but significantly shorter.

Sequencing targeted expressed TCRB transcripts, as all isolated RNA had been reverse transcribed. Libraries were prepared by immunoSEQ multiplex PCR; TCRdb keeps only in-frame clonotypes and omits some of them. Of some 640,000 clones in the sample, over 12% were seen once. V was pared by 3 bases and J by 4 bases, with 9 bases between. Germline CDR1 reads MGHDK; CDR2 reads SYGVNS. This CDR3 spans 14 amino acids. In this sample, this clone turned up a few times. Its antigen is as yet unknown. Sequenced: naive CD4+ T cells from blood. This clonotype originated in a man aged 18 to 35 with type 1 diabetes. The chain uses TRBV25-1 and TRBJ2-2; D remains unclear. This CDR3 reads CASSDDSSTGELFF. In DNA form, the CDR3 reads TGTGCCAGCAGTGATGATAGTAGCACCGGGGAGCTGTTTTTT.